This TCR beta chain was captured in a study of Graves' ophthalmopathy and Graves' hyperthyroidism. Overall study: Hyperthyroidism showing no ophthalmopathy within 18 months of follow-up was stable.

The authors amplified TCR beta CDR3 regions, and they did so from RNA transcripts for repertoire sequencing. The authors performed first-round RT-PCR with HTBI primers and then a second-round multiplex PCR. TCRdb used MiXCR to reprocess the multiplex PCR reads, holding one entry per CDR3 protein. The sample has around 1.1 million distinct CDR3 sequences, about 35% seen once. Study-wide points: Progression of ophthalmopathy was predicted by the model with 60% to 71% sensitivity and under 85% specificity. Blood samples also showed most expanded thyroid clonotypes exceeding 0.001 frequency.

This clonotype was seen only a few times. What it binds is unknown. Other autoimmune diseases, uncontrolled infections, pregnancy or lactation excluded patients from enrollment. The CDR3 length is 16 residues. Per germline, CDR1 SEHNR and CDR2 FQNEAQ (reference sequence). V gave up 6 bases and J gave up 0 bases, with 18 bases separating them. The chain employs TRBV7-9 and TRBJ2-7, with D maybe TRBD2 (5 bases). Input material: peripheral blood or thyroid tissue (not recorded which). This TCR was sampled from an adult man with Graves' hyperthyroidism. This CDR3 reads CASSRIRTLSSYEQYF. The DNA of the CDR3 is TGTGCCAGCAGTAGAATCCGGACTTTAAGCTCCTACGAGCAGTACTTC.